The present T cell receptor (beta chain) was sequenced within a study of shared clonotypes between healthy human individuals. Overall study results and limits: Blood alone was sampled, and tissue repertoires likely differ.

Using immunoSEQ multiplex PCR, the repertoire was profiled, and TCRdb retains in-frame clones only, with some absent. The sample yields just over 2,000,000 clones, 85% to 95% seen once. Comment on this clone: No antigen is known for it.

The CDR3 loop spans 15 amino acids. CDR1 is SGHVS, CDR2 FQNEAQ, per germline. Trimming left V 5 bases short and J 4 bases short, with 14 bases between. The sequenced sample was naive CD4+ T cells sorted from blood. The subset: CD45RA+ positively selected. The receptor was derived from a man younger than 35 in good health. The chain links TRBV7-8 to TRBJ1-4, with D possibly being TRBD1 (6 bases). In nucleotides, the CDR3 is TGTGCCAGCAGCCCGAGGGACACTGGTAATGAAAAACTGTTTTTT. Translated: CASSPRDTGNEKLFF.